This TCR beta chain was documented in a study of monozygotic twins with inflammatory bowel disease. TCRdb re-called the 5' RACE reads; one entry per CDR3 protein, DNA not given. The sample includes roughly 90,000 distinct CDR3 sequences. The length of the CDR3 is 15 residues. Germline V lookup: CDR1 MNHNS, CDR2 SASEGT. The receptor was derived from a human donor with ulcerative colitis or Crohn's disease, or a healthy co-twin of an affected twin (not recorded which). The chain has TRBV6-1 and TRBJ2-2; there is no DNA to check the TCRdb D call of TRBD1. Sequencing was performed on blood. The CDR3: CASRRGARKAGELFF.